The next 20 T cell receptor beta chains were all read from a single sample in a study of blood T cell repertoires in COVID-19. Data came from immunoSEQ multiplex PCR; TCRdb stores just in-frame clones and leaves some out. The profile shows over 300,000 clones, over 75% of them singletons. Sequencing input: PBMCs or T cells enriched from blood (not recorded which). The receptor set was obtained from a woman between 25 and 40 years old with acute COVID-19.

This chain links TRBV5-1 with TRBJ1-1; a weak D match, TRBD1 (5 bases). This CDR3 spans 15 amino acids. The V and J ends lost 0 bases and 4 bases respectively, with 13 bases between them. The germline CDR1 and CDR2 sequences are SGHRS and YFSETQ. The CDR3 is CASSLGPQGGTEAFF. The CDR3 DNA sequence: TGCGCCAGCAGCTTGGGGCCTCAGGGAGGCACTGAAGCTTTCTTT.

The chain recombines TRBV7-2 with TRBJ2-7, with D uncertain. V was pared by 1 base and J by 3 bases, with 7 bases between. The CDR3 contains 13 residues. Germline-derived CDR1 and CDR2 are SGHTA and FQGNSA. CDR3 DNA: TGTGCCAGCAGCTTAGTCCCCAGCTACGAGCAGTACTTC. As protein: CASSLVPSYEQYF.

This sequence joins TRBV11-2 and TRBJ1-2; TRBD1 aligns across 7 bases. The trim removed 3 bases at V and 7 bases at J, leaving 8 bases unmatched. Germline CDR1 reads SGHAT; CDR2 reads FQNNGV. The CDR3 runs 14 residues. CDR3 loop: CASSFLGGRSGYTF. In nucleotides, the CDR3 is TGTGCCAGCAGCTTTTTAGGGGGCCGGAGTGGCTACACCTTC.

The chain has TRBV6-2 or TRBV6-3 and TRBJ2-7; 7 bases agree with TRBD1. The CDR3 has 13 residues. CDR1 and CDR2 from the germline V gene are MNHEY and SVGEGT. V lost 2 bases and J lost 2; bases outside the gene matches: 0. The CDR3 DNA sequence: TGTGCCAGCAGTTACACAGGGGCCTACGAGCAGTACTTC. It is translated as CASSYTGAYEQYF.

The CDR3 nucleotides read TGTGCCAGCAGCCCAGATAATTCACCCCTCCACTTT. Translating it yields CASSPDNSPLHF. The chain is built from TRBV11-2 and TRBJ1-6; D is unclear. Germline V CDR1 and CDR2: SGHAT, FQNNGV. The length of the CDR3 is 12 residues. The V end was cut by 5 bases, the J end by 5 bases, with 4 bases between.

The chain employs TRBV5-5 and TRBJ1-2, with D possibly being TRBD1 (5 bases). Germline lookup yields CDR1 SGHKS and CDR2 YYEKEE (reference sequence). Trimming cost V 0 bases and J 0 bases, with 18 bases left between them. The CDR3 extends over 18 amino acids. The CDR3 loop reads CASSLVGGRPVANYGYTF. The CDR3 region has the DNA TGTGCCAGCAGCTTGGTCGGGGGAAGGCCTGTGGCTAACTATGGCTACACCTTC.

The CDR3 region has the DNA TGTGCCAGCACCGTTAACAGGGGCGCGAACACTGAAGCTTTCTTT. Protein: CASTVNRGANTEAFF. The J gene is TRBJ1-1, the V gene TRBV6-5; 7 bases agree with TRBD1. The CDR3 is made up of 15 amino acids. Germline CDR1 and CDR2: MNHEY and SVGAGI. Trimming cost V 7 bases and J 1 base; bases outside gene matches: 9.

V usage is TRBV6-5 and J usage is TRBJ1-3, with TRBD1 matching 8 bases. The trim removed 5 bases at V and 0 bases at J, leaving 3 bases unmatched. CDR1 MNHEY and CDR2 SVGAGI come from the germline V gene. This CDR3 spans 15 amino acids. The CDR3 region has the DNA TGTGCCAGCAGTAGGGGGACAGGCTCTGGAAACACCATATATTTT. The encoded protein is CASSRGTGSGNTIYF.

The chain is built from TRBV7-8 and TRBJ1-2, with 12 bases fitting TRBD1. The CDR3 runs 15 residues. After removal of 5 bases from V and 4 bases from J, the junction contained 5 bases not matched to a gene. Germline V gene sequence: CDR1 SGHVS, CDR2 FQNEAQ. CDR3 loop: CASSRGTGGVYGYTF. CDR3 sequence (DNA): TGTGCCAGCAGCCGGGGGACAGGGGGCGTCTATGGCTACACCTTC.

This sequence joins TRBV5-1 and TRBJ1-2, with D tentatively TRBD1 (6 bases). Germline V gene lookup returns CDR1 SGHRS and CDR2 YFSETQ. This CDR3 is 15 amino acids long. Trimming took off 0 bases at V and 0 bases at J, with 9 bases between the two ends. CDR3 coding DNA: TGCGCCAGCAGCTTGGCGGCAGGGGCTAACTATGGCTACACCTTC. This codes for CASSLAAGANYGYTF.

CDR3 region: CASSGDREARTGELFF. CDR3 DNA: TGTGCCAGCAGTGGCGACAGGGAGGCGCGCACCGGGGAGCTGTTTTTT. This rearrangement joins TRBV2 to TRBJ2-2; the D gene is possibly TRBD1 (7 bases). This CDR3 has 16 residues. Germline V CDR1 and CDR2: SNHLY, FYNNEI. V lost 4 bases to trimming and J lost 4 bases, with 16 bases between them.

The chain employs TRBV18 and TRBJ1-1, with D maybe TRBD1 (5 bases). The V gene lost 6 bases and the J gene lost 4 bases, with 15 bases spanning the gap. The CDR3 has 14 residues. Germline V CDR1 and CDR2: KGHSH, LQKENI. The DNA of the CDR3 is TGTGCCAGCTCCCCGCGGGGGACGGCCACTGAAGCTTTCTTT. This gives the protein CASSPRGTATEAFF.

The chain is built from TRBV19 and TRBJ1-4; 9 bases map to TRBD1. The CDR3 sequence is 15 residues long. CDR1 and CDR2 (germline): LNHDA, SQIVND (reference sequence). The V gene end was trimmed by 4 bases and the J gene end by 2 bases; junction bases not matched to a gene: 2. The CDR3: CASSTTGGTNEKLFF. The CDR3 nucleotides read TGTGCCAGTAGTACCACAGGGGGCACTAATGAAAAACTGTTTTTT.

Comment on this clone: This CDR3 is also generated by other DNA sequences in the sample. The chain uses TRBV5-1 and TRBJ2-2; D uncertain. Germline values: CDR1 SGHRS, CDR2 YFSETQ. This CDR3 has 14 amino acids. Trimming removed 1 base at V and 0 bases at J, with 4 bases between. In DNA, the CDR3 is TGCGCCAGCAGCTTGTTAGCGAACACCGGGGAGCTGTTTTTT. This codes for CASSLLANTGELFF.

The chain has TRBV25-1 and TRBJ1-4, with a possible D match to TRBD1 (5 bases). V lost 2 bases and J lost 6, with 10 bases in between. This CDR3 spans 14 amino acids. The germline gives CDR1 MGHDK, CDR2 SYGVNS. The CDR3: CASSEQGWDEKLFF. DNA of the CDR3: TGTGCCAGCAGTGAACAGGGTTGGGATGAAAAACTGTTTTTT.

The chain combines TRBV27 with TRBJ2-7; 7 positions match TRBD2. Trimming cost V 1 base and J 0 bases; bases outside gene matches: 6. The CDR3 spans 16 residues. Germline lookup yields CDR1 MNHEY and CDR2 SMNVEV (reference sequence). For the CDR3, the DNA is TGTGCCAGCAGTTTATTGGCTAGCGGAAACTCCTACGAGCAGTACTTC. This codes for CASSLLASGNSYEQYF.

Written as DNA, the CDR3 is TGTGCCAGCAGCCCCGGGACAGGGGGTTACGAGCAGTACTTC. As protein: CASSPGTGGYEQYF. This chain uses TRBV7-3 with TRBJ2-7, with 11 bases lining up with TRBD1. Per germline, CDR1 SGHTA and CDR2 FQGTGA. CDR3 size: 14 residues. The J segment lost 4 bases and the V segment lost 5 bases, leaving 4 bases of the junction unmatched.

This chain links TRBV19 with TRBJ1-5; D call uncertain. Germline CDR1 is LNHDA and CDR2 is SQIVND (reference sequence). The length of the CDR3 is 16 residues. V was clipped by 3 bases and J by 2 bases, with 14 bases between them. The CDR3 is CASSMRLYGGNQPQHF. The CDR3 DNA reads as TGTGCCAGTAGTATGCGGCTTTACGGAGGCAATCAGCCCCAGCATTTT.

In DNA form, the CDR3 reads TGTGCCAGCAGCCAAGATCTAATACAGCCCCAGCATTTT. Translating gives CASSQDLIQPQHF. J is TRBJ1-5 and V is TRBV14, with D unclear. V shed 0 bases and J shed 7 bases, with 7 bases lying between them. This CDR3 comprises 13 residues. Germline V lookup: CDR1 SGHDN, CDR2 FVKESK.

The rearrangement uses TRBV4-3 and TRBJ1-4, with a possible D match to TRBD1 (6 bases). From germline, CDR1 is LGHNA and CDR2 YSLEER. The CDR3 length is 15 residues. V was shortened by 0 bases and J by 7 bases, with 12 bases between the two germline ends. DNA for the CDR3: TGCGCCAGCAGCCAAGATTGGGGGGGGGCTGAAAAACTGTTTTTT. It yields the protein CASSQDWGGAEKLFF.